The T cell receptor beta chain described here comes from a study of shared clonotypes between healthy human individuals. Study-level findings and limits: How much donors shared clonotypes was expected to be affected by sequencing depth.

With V trimmed by 1 base and J by 6 bases, 5 bases remained unmatched. This CDR3 comprises 14 residues. From germline, CDR1 is MGHRA and CDR2 YSYEKL. Cells designated naive CD8 were CD45RO-negative and were positively selected for CCR7, with terminally differentiated effector memory CD45RA+ cells excluded. In the case of this clone: Its specificity is not known.

Deep was the level at which the assay was run. Replicate sorted-subset PCRs were loaded with approximately 200 ng DNA, 25,000 to 30,000 T cell genomes. The repertoire was sequenced with immunoSEQ multiplex PCR; TCRdb's copy has only in-frame clones and lacks some. Seen here are under 700,000 clones, about 95% observed once, and the top ten hold about 0.11%. The clonotype originates from a woman in her thirties in good health. The chain joins TRBV4-1 to TRBJ1-1; 7 nucleotides match TRBD1. The sample was naive CD8+ T cells sorted from blood. CDR3 loop: CASSQASDRAEAFF. CDR3 in DNA: TGCGCCAGCAGCCAAGCCTCTGACAGGGCTGAAGCTTTCTTT.